The T cell receptor (beta chain) under discussion was sequenced for a study of shared clonotypes between healthy human individuals. General study results and limits: Naive subsets typically showed greater estimated richness than memory subsets. Around 5% of naive CD4 clonotypes were shared across four donors. The rarefaction results pointed to incomplete sorted-subset sequencing despite large depth.

As for this clone: What it binds is not known.

Profiling relied on immunoSEQ multiplex PCR, and the TCRdb table lists in-frame clones only, not all of them. Seen here are some 200,000 clones, around 63% observed once, and the top ten hold about 10%. Germline-derived CDR1 and CDR2 are SNHLY and FYNNEI. This CDR3 is built from 14 residues. Trimming took off 8 bases at V and 6 bases at J, with 19 bases between the two ends. This chain links TRBV2 with TRBJ1-1; D remains ambiguous. This TCR was recovered from a man aged 25-40 years in good health. Sequenced material: memory CD4+ T cells sorted from blood. This sample's subset: CD45RA-negative fraction. Here the CDR3 reads CASGLGGAYAEAFF. CDR3 DNA: TGTGCCAGCGGGCTCGGCGGAGCCTACGCTGAAGCTTTCTTT.